The 20 T cell receptor beta chains below were found in one sample sequenced in a study of OX40 agonist ivuxolimab in advanced cancers. Measured with immunoSEQ multiplex PCR; TCRdb has only the in-frame clones, and not every one. Of tens of thousands of clones in the sample, about 82% were seen once. The sample here was CD4+ or CD8+ T cells sorted from blood, taken in a trial of the OX40 agonist ivuxolimab. These receptor sequences come from an adult with an advanced solid tumor such as melanoma, head and neck, liver or kidney cancer.

This chain connects TRBV5-8 to TRBJ2-3, with D tentatively TRBD1 (6 bases). The V gene lost 1 base and the J gene lost 2 bases, with 11 bases spanning the gap. The CDR3 is 15 amino acids. Germline-derived CDR1 and CDR2 are SGHTS and YDEGEE. The CDR3 nucleotides read TGTGCCAGCAGCTTGACCGGGACACTCACAGATACGCAGTATTTT. It translates to CASSLTGTLTDTQYF. Complete variable domain (other parts from reference TRBV5-8 and TRBJ2-3): EAGVTQSPTHLIKTRGQQATLRCSPISGHTSVYWYQQALGLGLQFLLWYDEGEERNRGNFPPRFSGRQFPNYSSELNVNALELEDSALYLCASSLTGTLTDTQYFGPGTRLTVL.

This clone has only a few counts. The rearrangement joins TRBV2 to TRBJ1-5; D ambiguous. The germline V and J ends were trimmed by 4 bases and 5 bases, with 12 bases remaining between them. The CDR3 has 14 amino acids. Germline CDR1 and CDR2: SNHLY and FYNNEI. In DNA form, the CDR3 reads TGTGCCAGCAGTGGGCGGGTACCGGATCAGCCCCAGCATTTT. Protein product: CASSGRVPDQPQHF.

The rearrangement joins TRBV28 to TRBJ2-5; TRBD2 matches at 13 bases. This CDR3 comprises 16 residues. V lost 6 bases and J lost 6; bases outside the gene matches: 10. Germline V gives CDR1 MDHEN, CDR2 SYDVKM. Written as DNA, the CDR3 is TGTGCCAGCAGAACAGGGACTAGCGGGGCGGGGAAGACCCAGTACTTC. Translating it yields CASRTGTSGAGKTQYF.

This clone was counted a single time. The chain recombines TRBV6-1 with TRBJ1-1; D gene unclear. Trimming removed 4 bases from V and 1 base from J, with 4 bases in between. This CDR3 has 12 amino acids. Germline CDR1 is MNHNS and CDR2 is SASEGT. For the CDR3, the DNA is TGTGCCAGCAGTGTGGAGAACACTGAAGCTTTCTTT. As protein: CASSVENTEAFF.

V is TRBV19 and J is TRBJ2-1, with D possibly being TRBD2 (5 bases). This CDR3 region has 18 residues. Germline lookup yields CDR1 LNHDA and CDR2 SQIVND (reference sequence). The V end was cut by 6 bases, the J end by 4 bases, with 25 bases between. As DNA, the CDR3 is TGTGCCAGTAGCCTCGACGGTCCCTTCCGGACGGGATACAATGAGCAGTTCTTC. Translated, it gives CASSLDGPFRTGYNEQFF.

The rearrangement uses TRBV28 and TRBJ1-4, with a weak D call TRBD1 (5 bases). The germline CDR1 and CDR2 sequences are MDHEN and SYDVKM. The CDR3 runs 14 residues. The V end lost 4 bases, the J end lost 4 bases, and 10 bases lay between the germline ends. CDR3 in amino acids: CASSSRDYNEKLFF. For the CDR3, the DNA is TGTGCCAGCAGTTCCAGGGATTATAATGAAAAACTGTTTTTT.

V and J are TRBV7-2 and TRBJ1-1, with a weak D call TRBD1 (5 bases). Trimming removed 2 bases from V and 1 base from J, with 8 bases in between. CDR1 and CDR2 (germline): SGHTA, FQGNSA. The CDR3 consists of 14 residues. The DNA for the CDR3 is TGTGCCAGCAGCTTACTCGGGGGGAACACTGAAGCTTTCTTT. Translated, it gives CASSLLGGNTEAFF.

The chain uses TRBV2 and TRBJ2-7; no clear D gene. Trimming took off 3 bases at V and 3 bases at J, with 15 bases between the two ends. The germline gives CDR1 SNHLY, CDR2 FYNNEI. This CDR3 comprises 15 residues. The CDR3 nucleotides read TGTGCCAGCAGTGAGTATCTAAGGGTCGGCTACGAGCAGTACTTC. Its protein product is CASSEYLRVGYEQYF. Full variable domain (remainder filled in from reference TRBV2 and TRBJ2-7): EPEVTQTPSHQVTQMGQEVILRCVPISNHLYFYWYRQILGQKVEFLVSFYNNEISEKSEIFDDQFSVERPDGSNFTLKIRSTKLEDSAMYFCASSEYLRVGYEQYFGPGTRLTVT.

This chain uses TRBV5-1 with TRBJ2-3; D is unclear. Germline lookup yields CDR1 SGHRS and CDR2 YFSETQ. CDR3 size: 13 residues. V was clipped by 1 base and J by 2 bases, with 5 bases between them. The CDR3 loop is CASSLSHTDTQYF. CDR3 nucleotides: TGCGCCAGCAGCTTGAGCCACACAGATACGCAGTATTTT.

This chain uses TRBV7-8 with TRBJ1-3; D perhaps matches TRBD1 (5 bases). Trimming took off 4 bases at V and 4 bases at J, with 11 bases between the two ends. CDR3 length: 14 amino acids. In germline, CDR1 is SGHVS, CDR2 FQNEAQ. The CDR3 DNA reads TGTGCCAGCAGCTCCCCGGGGCTAGGAAACACCATATATTTT. Translating gives CASSSPGLGNTIYF.

This clone turned up a few times. The rearrangement joins TRBV5-4 to TRBJ2-2; D unclear. Germline assignment: CDR1 SGHNT and CDR2 YYREEE (reference sequence). The CDR3 runs 14 residues. V dropped 3 bases and J dropped 0 bases, with 6 bases sitting between them. The CDR3 coding sequence is TGTGCCAGCAGCTCGCAGTCGAACACCGGGGAGCTGTTTTTT. It translates to CASSSQSNTGELFF.

This clone was counted only a few times. The genes are TRBV2 and TRBJ2-2; no reliable D call. V lost 4 bases and J 7 bases, leaving 10 bases between the germline ends. From germline, CDR1 is SNHLY and CDR2 FYNNEI. This CDR3 has 13 amino acids. The CDR3, as DNA: TGTGCCAGCAGTGGCCCGGCAGTCGGGGAGCTGTTTTTT. As protein: CASSGPAVGELFF.

Relative to its sample, this clone is medium-sized. The chain joins TRBV19 to TRBJ1-5, with TRBD1 matching over 8 bases. The V and J ends lost 3 bases and 6 bases, in that order; junction bases with no gene match: 7. The CDR3 extends over 15 amino acids. Germline V CDR1 and CDR2: LNHDA, SQIVND (reference sequence). The CDR3 DNA reads TGTGCCAGTAGTATTGGACAGGGCGGGGCTCAGCCCCAGCATTTT. This translates into CASSIGQGGAQPQHF.

The rearrangement joins TRBV5-4 to TRBJ2-5, with 8 nucleotides matching TRBD2. The germline CDR1 and CDR2 sequences are SGHNT and YYREEE (reference sequence). The V and J ends lost 4 bases and 4 bases, in that order; junction bases with no gene match: 9. This CDR3 has 15 residues. In DNA, the CDR3 is TGTGCCAGCAGCGAGAGGCGGGGGGATTTAGAGACCCAGTACTTC. This sequence encodes CASSERRGDLETQYF.

V gene TRBV6-1 combines with J gene TRBJ2-1, with TRBD1 matching 8 bases. V lost 2 bases and J lost 2; bases outside the gene matches: 5. Germline values: CDR1 MNHNS, CDR2 SASEGT. The CDR3 covers 16 residues. The CDR3 spells CASSELRDRTYNEQFF. Written as DNA, the CDR3 is TGTGCCAGCAGTGAACTTCGGGACAGGACCTACAATGAGCAGTTCTTC.

J is TRBJ2-7 and V is TRBV6-5; 11 bases match TRBD2. V lost 2 bases to trimming and J lost 5 bases; unmatched junction nucleotides: 8. The CDR3 totals 16 residues. CDR1 is MNHEY, CDR2 SVGAGI, per germline. CDR3 in DNA: TGTGCCAGCAGTTACCGGGGGACTAGCGGAAATAACGAGCAGTACTTC. Encoded protein: CASSYRGTSGNNEQYF.

The V gene is TRBV5-6, the J gene TRBJ1-3; the D is unclear. Germline CDR1 SGHDT, CDR2 YYEEEE. Trimming pared 4 bases from V and 1 base from J, leaving 6 bases between. CDR3 length equals 13 residues. CDR3 amino acids: CASSPDSGNTIYF. The CDR3 region has the DNA TGTGCCAGCAGCCCCGATTCTGGAAACACCATATATTTT.

The chain combines TRBV2 with TRBJ1-1; TRBD1 aligns across 7 bases. V trimming: 6 bases; J trimming: 9 bases; junction bases outside the gene matches: 7. The length of the CDR3 is 12 residues. Germline V CDR1 and CDR2: SNHLY, FYNNEI. The CDR3 here is CASRGQGDKAFF. CDR3 in DNA: TGTGCCAGCAGGGGGCAGGGGGACAAAGCTTTCTTT.

The chain joins TRBV7-2 to TRBJ2-5; maybe TRBD1 (6 bases). The germline CDR1 and CDR2 sequences are SGHTA and FQGNSA. The CDR3 covers 15 residues. Deletions cut 5 bases from V and 4 bases from J, with 17 bases between. The chain's CDR3 is CASSLQRGRGETQYF. In DNA form, the CDR3 reads TGTGCCAGCAGCCTACAGAGGGGCAGGGGAGAGACCCAGTACTTC.

This clone came up many times. The chain is built from TRBV2 and TRBJ1-1; weak D call: TRBD1 (6 bases). The germline V and J ends were trimmed by 7 bases and 2 bases, with 11 bases remaining between them. CDR1 and CDR2 (germline): SNHLY, FYNNEI. The CDR3 consists of 13 residues. CDR3 region: CASKEDSNTEAFF. CDR3 bases: TGTGCCAGCAAGGAGGACAGCAACACTGAAGCTTTCTTT.